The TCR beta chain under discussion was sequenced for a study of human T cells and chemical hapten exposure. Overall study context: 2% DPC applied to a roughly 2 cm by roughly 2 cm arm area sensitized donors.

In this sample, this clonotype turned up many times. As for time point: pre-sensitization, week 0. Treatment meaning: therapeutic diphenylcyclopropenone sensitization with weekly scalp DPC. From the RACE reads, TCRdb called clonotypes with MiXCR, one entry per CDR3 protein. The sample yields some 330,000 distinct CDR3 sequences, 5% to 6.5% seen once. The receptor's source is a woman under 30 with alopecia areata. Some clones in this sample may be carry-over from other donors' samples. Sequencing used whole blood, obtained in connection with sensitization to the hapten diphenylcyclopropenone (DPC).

The CDR3: CASSSQGYRDEKLFF. CDR3 nucleotide sequence: TGTGCCAGCAGCTCGCAGGGATACCGGGATGAAAAACTGTTTTTT. The chain joins TRBV7-6 to TRBJ1-4; possible D gene TRBD1, 5 bases. CDR3 length: 15 residues. Deletions cut 4 bases from V and 6 bases from J, with 15 bases between. Germline values: CDR1 SGHVS, CDR2 FNYEAQ.